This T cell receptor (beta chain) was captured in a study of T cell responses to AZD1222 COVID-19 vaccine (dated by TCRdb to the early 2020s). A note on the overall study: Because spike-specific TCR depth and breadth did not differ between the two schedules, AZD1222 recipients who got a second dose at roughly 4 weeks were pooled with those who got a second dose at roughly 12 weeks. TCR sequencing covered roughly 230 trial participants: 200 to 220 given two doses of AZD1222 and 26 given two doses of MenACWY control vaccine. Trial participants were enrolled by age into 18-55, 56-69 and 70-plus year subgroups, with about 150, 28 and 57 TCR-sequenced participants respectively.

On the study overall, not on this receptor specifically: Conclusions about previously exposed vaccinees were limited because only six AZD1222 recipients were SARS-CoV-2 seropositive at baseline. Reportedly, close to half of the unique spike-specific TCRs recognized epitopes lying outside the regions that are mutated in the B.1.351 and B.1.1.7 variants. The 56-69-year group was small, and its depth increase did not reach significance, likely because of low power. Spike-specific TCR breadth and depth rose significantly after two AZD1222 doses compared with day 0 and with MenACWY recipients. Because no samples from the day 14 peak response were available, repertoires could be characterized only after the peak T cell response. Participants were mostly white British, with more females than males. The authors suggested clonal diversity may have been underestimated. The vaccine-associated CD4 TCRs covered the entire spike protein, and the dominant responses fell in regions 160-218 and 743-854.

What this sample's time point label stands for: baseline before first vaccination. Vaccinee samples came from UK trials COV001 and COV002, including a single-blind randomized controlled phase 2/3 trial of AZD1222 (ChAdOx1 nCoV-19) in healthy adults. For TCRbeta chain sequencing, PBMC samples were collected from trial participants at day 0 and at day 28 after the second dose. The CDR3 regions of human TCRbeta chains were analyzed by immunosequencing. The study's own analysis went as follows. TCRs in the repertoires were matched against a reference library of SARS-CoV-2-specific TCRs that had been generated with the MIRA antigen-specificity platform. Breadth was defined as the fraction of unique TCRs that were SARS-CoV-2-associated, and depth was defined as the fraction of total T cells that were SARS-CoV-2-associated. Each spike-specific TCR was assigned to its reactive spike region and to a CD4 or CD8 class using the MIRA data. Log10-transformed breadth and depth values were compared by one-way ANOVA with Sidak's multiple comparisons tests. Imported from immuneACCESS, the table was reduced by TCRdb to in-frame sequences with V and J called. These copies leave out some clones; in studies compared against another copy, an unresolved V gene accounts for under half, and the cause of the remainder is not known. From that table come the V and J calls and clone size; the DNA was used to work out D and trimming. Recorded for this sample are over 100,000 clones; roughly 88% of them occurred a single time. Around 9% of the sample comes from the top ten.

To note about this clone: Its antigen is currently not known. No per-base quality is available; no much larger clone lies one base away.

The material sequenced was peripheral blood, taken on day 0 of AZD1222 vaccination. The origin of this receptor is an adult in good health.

Read as DNA, the sequence is TGCAGTGCTAGGGGTATCACTGAAGCTTTCTTT. It codes for CSARGITEAFF. This receptor chain uses TRBV20-1 and TRBJ1-1, with the D segment identity uncertain. Per the germline V gene (reference sequence), DFQATT is the CDR1 and SNEGSKA is the CDR2. V loses 3 bases of germline sequence and J loses 4 bases, and the interval between the two ends is 6 bases. Taken from cysteine to phenylalanine, the CDR3 has 11 residues. The read is trimmed to its CDR3 DNA, 33 bases read in frame from base 1.